A single sample is the source of the 25 T cell receptor beta chains below, sequenced in a study of shared clonotypes between healthy human individuals (TCRdb year 2020). Library preparation employed the immunoSEQ multiplex PCR assay. As stored in TCRdb, this immuneACCESS dataset retains in-frame rearrangements with V and J assigned. A fraction of the clones does not appear; measured against another copy, unresolved V genes explain less than half of the discrepancy, and the remainder lacks a known reason. For this sample the table gives a few hundred thousand clones, of which around 97% were detected only once. The ten largest clonotypes hold about 0.057% of the sample. Input material: naive CD4+ T cells sorted from blood. Per the publication, the cell subset or site label means: CD45RA+ positively selected. These receptors all come from a woman under 40 in good health.

The chain combines TRBV28 with TRBJ1-4, with 9 bases aligning to TRBD1. This CDR3 region has 16 residues. The V segment lost 4 bases and the J segment 4 bases; nucleotides outside the gene matches: 7. Germline CDR1 reads MDHEN; CDR2 reads SYDVKM. CDR3 in amino acids: CASSSSTGGNNEKLFF. The CDR3 nucleotides are TGTGCCAGCAGTTCCTCGACAGGGGGTAATAATGAAAAACTGTTTTTT.

This chain joins TRBV27 and TRBJ2-7; 8 nucleotides match TRBD1. The CDR3 length is 12 residues. V shed 6 bases, J shed 7 bases, and the junction held 5 bases outside the gene matches. Germline values: CDR1 MNHEY, CDR2 SMNVEV (reference sequence). The CDR3: CASRTGAREQYF. The CDR3 nucleotides are TGTGCCAGCAGGACAGGGGCCAGGGAGCAGTACTTC.

The V and J genes are TRBV6-5 and TRBJ2-7, with 7 bases lining up with TRBD2. After removal of 6 bases from V and 2 bases from J, the junction contained 10 bases not matched to a gene. Per germline, CDR1 MNHEY and CDR2 SVGAGI. The CDR3 runs to 15 residues. CDR3: CASRPTPGGAYEQYF. CDR3 bases: TGTGCCAGCAGGCCGACCCCTGGGGGGGCCTACGAGCAGTACTTC.

This sequence joins TRBV4-2 and TRBJ2-3, with D possibly being TRBD1 or TRBD2 (5 bases each). Germline CDR1 is LGHNA and CDR2 is YNFKEQ. This CDR3 has 16 amino acids. V was cut by 1 base and J by 4 bases, with 15 bases left in between. The CDR3 reads CASSQASGTVSDTQYF. In nucleotides, the CDR3 is TGTGCCAGCAGCCAAGCCTCCGGGACGGTCTCAGATACGCAGTATTTT.

The rearrangement uses TRBV6-1 and TRBJ1-1; TRBD1 might be the D (6 bases). The CDR3 runs 20 residues. Germline CDR1 is MNHNS and CDR2 is SASEGT. Trimming took off 2 bases at V and 4 bases at J, with 29 bases between the two ends. The CDR3 DNA sequence: TGTGCCAGCAGTGAACCCTCTAAGGCAGGGGTTTTGTCGGATCGCACTGAAGCTTTCTTT. Its protein is CASSEPSKAGVLSDRTEAFF.

The CDR3: CASSQGGEQLAGEQFF. CDR3 coding DNA: TGTGCCAGCAGCCAAGGAGGGGAACAGTTAGCGGGTGAGCAGTTCTTC. V is TRBV4-2 and J is TRBJ2-1; 7 nucleotides agree with TRBD2. With 1 base clipped from V and 9 bases from J, the junction kept 12 bases outside the gene matches. The CDR3 loop spans 16 amino acids. Germline CDR1 reads LGHNA; CDR2 reads YNFKEQ.

The chain links TRBV2 to TRBJ2-2; 12 bases line up with TRBD2. Germline CDR1 is SNHLY and CDR2 is FYNNEI. V shed 5 bases and J 7 bases; nucleotides not matched to a gene: 8. There are 16 residues in the CDR3. CDR3 region: CASSPSSGRVIGELFF. Here the CDR3 DNA reads TGTGCCAGCAGTCCGTCTAGCGGGAGGGTAATCGGGGAGCTGTTTTTT. The variable domain in full, with the rest retrieved from reference TRBV2 and TRBJ2-2, is EPEVTQTPSHQVTQMGQEVILRCVPISNHLYFYWYRQILGQKVEFLVSFYNNEISEKSEIFDDQFSVERPDGSNFTLKIRSTKLEDSAMYFCASSPSSGRVIGELFFGEGSRLTVL.

This chain connects TRBV5-1 to TRBJ1-6, with TRBD1 matching over 9 bases. The V gene end was trimmed by 7 bases and the J gene end by 5 bases; junction bases not matched to a gene: 10. The germline V gene encodes CDR1 SGHRS and CDR2 YFSETQ. The CDR3 has 16 amino acids. The CDR3 DNA follows: TGCGCCAGCCGCCCGCTGGGACAGGGCGATAATTCACCCCTCCACTTT. Translating gives CASRPLGQGDNSPLHF.

This rearrangement joins TRBV7-2 to TRBJ2-7; weak D call: TRBD2 (7 bases). V was clipped by 6 bases and J by 3 bases, with 18 bases between them. Germline CDR1 reads SGHTA; CDR2 reads FQGNSA. The CDR3 is made up of 15 amino acids. The CDR3 region is CASSPGGLAVYEQYF. In nucleotides, the CDR3 is TGTGCCAGCAGTCCCGGGGGCCTAGCGGTCTACGAGCAGTACTTC.

In the case of this clone: The identical CDR3 is also encoded by other nucleotide sequences in the sample. This chain joins TRBV11-2 and TRBJ2-6, with D possibly being TRBD1 (5 bases). Germline CDR1 SGHAT, CDR2 FQNNGV. Between the trimmed V and J ends, which lost 1 base and 1 base, there was a span of 5 bases. This CDR3 spans 15 amino acids. CDR3 bases: TGTGCCAGCAGCTTAGCAGGGTCTGGGGCCAACGTCCTGACTTTC. This encodes CASSLAGSGANVLTF.

The chain carries TRBV29-1 and TRBJ1-1; possibly TRBD1 for D (5 bases). The germline gives CDR1 SQVTM, CDR2 ANQGSEA. V was cut by 7 bases and J by 2 bases, with 14 bases left in between. The CDR3 loop spans 13 amino acids. Here the CDR3 reads CSARGQGNTEAFF. The CDR3, as DNA: TGCAGCGCCCGCGGGCAGGGAAACACTGAAGCTTTCTTT. Full variable domain (rest looked up from reference TRBV29-1 and TRBJ1-1): SAVISQKPSRDICQRGTSLTIQCQVDSQVTMMFWYRQQPGQSLTLIATANQGSEATYESGFVIDKFPISRPNLTFSTLTVSNMSPEDSSIYLCSARGQGNTEAFFGQGTRLTVV.

V gene TRBV2 combines with J gene TRBJ1-4; TRBD1 aligns across 7 bases. This CDR3 has 13 amino acids. In germline, CDR1 is SNHLY, CDR2 FYNNEI. V gave up 6 bases and J gave up 5 bases; unmatched junction bases: 3. The CDR3 region is CASRGQLNEKLFF. The CDR3 bases are TGTGCCAGCAGGGGACAGCTGAATGAAAAACTGTTTTTT.

This sequence joins TRBV7-9 and TRBJ2-7, with 7 bases matching TRBD2. With 5 bases clipped from V and 2 bases from J, the junction kept 9 bases outside the gene matches. Germline V gene sequence: CDR1 SEHNR, CDR2 FQNEAQ (reference sequence). This CDR3 spans 15 amino acids. For the CDR3, the DNA is TGTGCCAGCAGCCCCCTTGGCGGGAGTACCTACGAGCAGTACTTC. Its protein is CASSPLGGSTYEQYF.

The chain combines TRBV28 with TRBJ2-7; 8 bases map to TRBD2. Germline values: CDR1 MDHEN, CDR2 SYDVKM. V trimming: 8 bases; J trimming: 4 bases; junction bases outside the gene matches: 10. The CDR3 runs to 14 residues. DNA of the CDR3: TGTGCCAGCGGCCCCGGGACTAGTCGGTACGAGCAGTACTTC. It yields the protein CASGPGTSRYEQYF.

This chain links TRBV7-9 with TRBJ2-1; D possibly corresponds to TRBD2 (5 bases). CDR1 SEHNR and CDR2 FQNEAQ come from the germline V gene (reference sequence). This CDR3 region has 13 residues. The V end was cut by 6 bases, the J end by 8 bases, with 14 bases between. The CDR3 spells CASRAKTKDEQFF. The DNA for the CDR3 is TGTGCCAGCAGGGCCAAGACTAAGGATGAGCAGTTCTTC.

The CDR3 DNA sequence: TGTGCCAGCAGCAATGGGGACGCTCCTACAGATACGCAGTATTTT. Its translation: CASSNGDAPTDTQYF. The genes are TRBV5-6 and TRBJ2-3; the D gene could be TRBD1 or TRBD2 (5 bases each). CDR1 and CDR2 from the germline V gene are SGHDT and YYEEEE. Trimming left V 4 bases short and J 3 bases short, with 15 bases between. The CDR3 runs 15 residues.

This clone appeared once. This sequence joins TRBV6-1 and TRBJ2-2; TRBD2 might be the D (5 bases). Germline V gene sequence: CDR1 MNHNS, CDR2 SASEGT. The ends were cut back, 6 bases at V and 3 bases at J, with 11 bases in the middle. The CDR3 is 14 amino acids. CDR3 DNA sequence: TGTGCCAGCAGAGTGGCGGGTCACACCGGGGAGCTGTTTTTT. Amino acid sequence: CASRVAGHTGELFF.

Only a few counts were recorded for this clone. The rearrangement uses TRBV4-1 and TRBJ1-1; D unclear. The V gene's germline CDR1 is MGHRA and CDR2 YSYEKL. This CDR3 contains 11 residues. V dropped 3 bases and J dropped 7 bases, with 6 bases sitting between them. In DNA, the CDR3 is TGCGCCAGCAGCCAGCCAGGTGAAGCTTTCTTT. This sequence encodes CASSQPGEAFF.

The rearrangement uses TRBV5-5 and TRBJ1-4; 10 bases align to TRBD1. Germline-derived CDR1 and CDR2 are SGHKS and YYEKEE (reference sequence). The J segment lost 2 bases and the V segment lost 3 bases, leaving 7 bases of the junction unmatched. This CDR3 is built from 17 residues. The CDR3 sequence: CASSSPGQGLTNEKLFF. The CDR3 DNA is TGTGCCAGCAGCTCCCCGGGACAGGGGTTGACTAATGAAAAACTGTTTTTT.

V usage is TRBV28 and J usage is TRBJ1-1; D possibly corresponds to TRBD1 (5 bases). This CDR3 is 16 amino acids long. Looked up from germline, CDR1 is MDHEN and CDR2 is SYDVKM. V gave up 8 bases and J gave up 1 base, with 20 bases separating them. CDR3 protein: CASQVGRLEWNTEAFF. The CDR3 region has the DNA TGTGCCAGCCAAGTGGGACGGCTTGAATGGAACACTGAAGCTTTCTTT.

The V and J genes are TRBV28 and TRBJ1-1; D may be TRBD1 (6 bases). The V gene lost 5 bases and the J gene lost 9 bases, with 13 bases spanning the gap. Looked up from germline, CDR1 is MDHEN and CDR2 is SYDVKM. The CDR3 is 12 amino acids. The DNA for the CDR3 is TGTGCCAGCAGTCCTTCAGACAGGCAAGCTTTCTTT. This translates into CASSPSDRQAFF.

CDR3: CASSGTGAPHGYTF. As DNA, the CDR3 is TGCGCCAGCAGCGGGACAGGTGCACCCCATGGCTACACCTTC. The chain has TRBV5-1 and TRBJ1-2; 8 bases line up with TRBD1. The germline CDR1 and CDR2 sequences are SGHRS and YFSETQ. Trimming at V came to 4 bases and at J to 6 bases, leaving 8 bases not matched to a gene. The CDR3 extends over 14 amino acids.

The chain uses TRBV5-6 and TRBJ2-1; 13 nucleotides line up with TRBD2. The germline CDR1 and CDR2 sequences are SGHDT and YYEEEE. The V gene end was trimmed by 4 bases and the J gene end by 8 bases; junction bases not matched to a gene: 18. The CDR3 length is 19 residues. This CDR3 is CASSRRPGLAGPRSDEQFF. Here the CDR3 DNA reads TGTGCCAGCAGCAGGAGGCCGGGACTAGCGGGACCCAGGAGCGATGAGCAGTTCTTC.

This sequence joins TRBV7-8 and TRBJ1-5, with 10 bases lining up with TRBD1. Trimming at V came to 3 bases and at J to 6 bases, leaving 8 bases not matched to a gene. CDR3 length: 16 residues. CDR1 and CDR2 (germline): SGHVS, FQNEAQ. CDR3 coding DNA: TGTGCCAGCAGCTTTAGGACAGGGGGGTCTGTTCAGCCCCAGCATTTT. This encodes CASSFRTGGSVQPQHF.

The gene calls are TRBV27 and TRBJ1-5, with D unresolved. Trimming removed 6 bases at V and 1 base at J, with 16 bases between. The V gene's germline CDR1 is MNHEY and CDR2 SMNVEV (reference sequence). The CDR3 covers 16 residues. DNA of the CDR3: TGTGCCAGCAGCTCCTACGGTTTGTGGAGCAATCAGCCCCAGCATTTT. It encodes CASSSYGLWSNQPQHF.